This T cell receptor beta chain was observed in a study of neoadjuvant anti-PD-1 for oral cavity cancer. At the level of the study: Nivolumab at 3 mg/kg was mostly given biweekly, three to four doses, pre-surgery.

Time point denoted: after neoadjuvant nivolumab, at surgical resection. This clone turned up a few times. The CDR3 consists of 12 residues. Germline-derived CDR1 and CDR2 are SNHLY and FYNNEI. Trimming stripped 6 bases from V and 8 bases from J, with 14 bases between. Using immunoSEQ multiplex PCR, the repertoire was profiled, and TCRdb retains in-frame clones only, with some absent. The sample shows over 20,000 clones, around a quarter of them seen only once. The clonotype was recovered from a person aged 35 to 85 with oral cavity squamous cell carcinoma. V and J are TRBV2 and TRBJ2-7; a weak D match, TRBD1 (5 bases). Material: tumor tissue, obtained after nivolumab (anti-PD-1) treatment. This CDR3 reads CASSGRAAKQYF. CDR3 DNA sequence: TGTGCCAGCAGCGGCAGGGCTGCTAAGCAGTACTTC. Based on the CDR3 plus reference TRBV2 and TRBJ2-7, the full variable domain is EPEVTQTPSHQVTQMGQEVILRCVPISNHLYFYWYRQILGQKVEFLVSFYNNEISEKSEIFDDQFSVERPDGSNFTLKIRSTKLEDSAMYFCASSGRAAKQYFGPGTRLTVT.